This entry describes one T cell receptor beta chain. The data were obtained in a study of blood T cell repertoires in COVID-19. The CDR3 has 16 amino acids. V was clipped by 8 bases and J by 1 base, with 20 bases between them. Germline V gene lookup returns CDR1 SNHLY and CDR2 FYNNEI. Measured with immunoSEQ multiplex PCR; TCRdb has only the in-frame clones, and not every one. The table shows 50,000 to 65,000 clones, with 70% to 90% occurring only once. This clonotype originated in a human donor in a cohort sampled during active COVID-19. What was sequenced was peripheral blood. This chain connects TRBV2 to TRBJ2-5; weak D call: TRBD1 (6 bases). Here the CDR3 reads CASSPRWGHLQETQYF. For the CDR3, the DNA is TGTGCCAGCTCTCCACGCTGGGGACACCTCCAAGAGACCCAGTACTTC.